The 31 T cell receptor beta chains listed next were all sequenced from one sample in a study of OX40 agonist ivuxolimab in advanced cancers. Sequenced by immunoSEQ multiplex PCR; TCRdb stores in-frame clones only, minus some. The repertoire includes 20,000 to 25,000 clones, approximately 91% of them detected once, and more than 40% sits in the top ten. The sequencing used CD4+ or CD8+ T cells sorted from blood, collected in a trial of the OX40 agonist ivuxolimab. Every receptor here comes from an adult with an advanced solid tumor such as melanoma, head and neck, liver or kidney cancer.

The chain uses TRBV18 and TRBJ2-5, with a possible D match to TRBD1 (6 bases). CDR1 is KGHSH, CDR2 LQKENI, per germline. This CDR3 is 16 amino acids long. The germline V and J ends were trimmed by 2 bases and 5 bases, with 18 bases remaining between them. The CDR3 sequence: CASSPWGTSPGETQYF. DNA of the CDR3: TGTGCCAGCTCACCATGGGGGACATCGCCGGGGGAGACCCAGTACTTC.

The chain joins TRBV6-5 to TRBJ1-4, with TRBD1 identical over 10 bases. Trimming removed 0 bases from V and 6 bases from J; junction bases left unmatched: 1. This CDR3 is 15 amino acids long. Germline assignment: CDR1 MNHEY and CDR2 SVGAGI. The CDR3 DNA follows: TGTGCCAGCAGTTACTCCGGGACAGGGGATGAAAAACTGTTTTTT. This encodes CASSYSGTGDEKLFF.

The genes are TRBV28 and TRBJ1-4; a weak D match, TRBD1 (5 bases). The CDR3 length is 14 residues. Per the germline V gene, CDR1 is MDHEN and CDR2 is SYDVKM. V lost 6 bases, J lost 6 bases, and 14 bases lay in between. The CDR3 region has the DNA TGTGCCAGCAGCCTGACCCAGGGCGATGAAAAACTGTTTTTT. This gives the protein CASSLTQGDEKLFF. The entire variable domain, with the rest obtained from reference TRBV28 and TRBJ1-4, is as follows: DVKVTQSSRYLVKRTGEKVFLECVQDMDHENMFWYRQDPGLGLRLIYFSYDVKMKEKGDIPEGYSVSREKKERFSLILESASTNQTSMYLCASSLTQGDEKLFFGSGTQLSVL.

CDR3 protein: CASKERTGEQYF. CDR3 DNA sequence: TGCGCCAGCAAAGAGAGGACGGGCGAGCAGTATTTT. The rearrangement joins TRBV5-1 to TRBJ2-3; no firm D call. This CDR3 has 12 residues. The germline CDR1 and CDR2 sequences are SGHRS and YFSETQ. Trimming stripped 6 bases from V and 11 bases from J, with 16 bases between.

This chain links TRBV7-2 with TRBJ2-7, with D possibly being TRBD1 (5 bases). Trimming pared 0 bases from V and 3 bases from J, leaving 12 bases between. The CDR3 is 15 amino acids. CDR1 is SGHTA and CDR2 is FQGNSA in the germline V gene. CDR3 region: CASSLAQGGIYEQYF. The CDR3, as DNA: TGTGCCAGCAGCTTAGCTCAGGGTGGTATCTACGAGCAGTACTTC. The whole variable domain, remainder taken from reference TRBV7-2 and TRBJ2-7, is GAGVSQSPSNKVTEKGKDVELRCDPISGHTALYWYRQSLGQGLEFLIYFQGNSAPDKSGLPSDRFSAERTGGSVSTLTIQRTQQEDSAVYLCASSLAQGGIYEQYFGPGTRLTVT.

This rearrangement joins TRBV15 to TRBJ2-3; the D is unclear. V lost 1 base, J lost 1 base, and 12 bases lay in between. The CDR3 has 16 amino acids. Germline V lookup: CDR1 LNHNV, CDR2 YYDKDF (reference sequence). CDR3 bases: TGTGCCACCAGCAGAGCCCTCGGAGAGGGCACAGATACGCAGTATTTT. Protein product: CATSRALGEGTDTQYF.

The gene calls are TRBV5-4 and TRBJ2-5; 7 nucleotides agree with TRBD1. The J call may be incorrect, as the DNA end agrees better with TRBJ2-7. The CDR3 sequence is 16 residues long. In germline, CDR1 is SGHNT, CDR2 YYREEE (reference sequence). CDR3 sequence: CASSLETWGQRREQYF. CDR3 in DNA: TGTGCCAGCAGCTTGGAAACTTGGGGACAGAGGCGCGAGCAGTACTTC.

The count of this clone is one. This sequence joins TRBV7-2 and TRBJ2-1; D call uncertain. Germline V gene data show CDR1 as SGHTA and CDR2 as FQGNSA. The ends were cut back, 1 base at V and 9 bases at J, with 19 bases in the middle. The CDR3 totals 16 residues. CDR3 protein: CASSLGRSVLAVEQFF. The CDR3 DNA reads as TGTGCCAGCAGCTTAGGACGATCCGTACTGGCAGTTGAGCAGTTCTTC.

The chain employs TRBV30 and TRBJ2-5, with unresolved D. Trimming shortened V by 4 bases and J by 2 bases, and 14 bases separated the two germline ends. CDR1 GTSNPN and CDR2 SVGIG come from the germline V gene (reference sequence). This CDR3 is 14 amino acids long. CDR3 DNA: TGTGCCTGGACGAGCTCGCCATCGCAAGAGACCCAGTACTTC. Protein: CAWTSSPSQETQYF.

The chain joins TRBV18 to TRBJ2-7, with 8 bases fitting TRBD1. V trimming: 10 bases; J trimming: 2 bases; junction bases outside the gene matches: 4. Looked up from germline, CDR1 is KGHSH and CDR2 is LQKENI. The CDR3 consists of 12 residues. The CDR3 DNA is TGTGCCACCGGACAGGGCCCCTACGAGCAGTACTTC. Residues: CATGQGPYEQYF.

The chain couples TRBV7-9 to TRBJ1-1, with no clear D. V shed 3 bases and J shed 5 bases, with 7 bases lying between them. Germline V gene data show CDR1 as SEHNR and CDR2 as FQNEAQ (reference sequence). This CDR3 is 12 amino acids long. CDR3 loop: CASSFSGTEAFF. In nucleotides, the CDR3 is TGTGCCAGCAGCTTTTCTGGGACTGAAGCTTTCTTT.

V gene TRBV7-8 combines with J gene TRBJ1-2; no definite D call. Per the germline V gene, CDR1 is SGHVS and CDR2 is FQNEAQ. The CDR3 covers 13 residues. V was trimmed by 1 base and J by 1 base, leaving 4 bases between them. The CDR3: CASSLDSNYGYTF. The CDR3 coding sequence is TGTGCCAGCAGCTTAGACAGTAACTATGGCTACACCTTC.

The J gene is TRBJ2-7, the V gene TRBV7-8; D gene ambiguous. CDR3 length: 14 residues. In germline, CDR1 is SGHVS, CDR2 FQNEAQ. V lost 5 bases and J 2 bases, leaving 13 bases between the germline ends. CDR3 DNA: TGTGCCAGCAGCACCAGGACGGAGCCCTACGAGCAGTACTTC. The encoded protein is CASSTRTEPYEQYF.

CDR3 coding DNA: TGTGCCAGCAGCTCCCGAGGGCCTACGGCGGGCACAGATACGCAGTATTTT. This codes for CASSSRGPTAGTDTQYF. The chain is built from TRBV21-1 and TRBJ2-3; TRBD2, the D gene given by the table, was not confirmed from the DNA. TRBV21-1 is an annotated pseudogene. CDR3 length: 17 amino acids.

The chain employs TRBV5-6 and TRBJ1-6; the D gene is possibly TRBD1 (5 bases). CDR1 is SGHDT, CDR2 YYEEEE, per germline. There are 16 residues in the CDR3. Trimming took 1 base from V and 3 from J, leaving 11 bases between them. In nucleotides, the CDR3 is TGTGCCAGCAGCTTGCCAGGGTCCGACTATAATTCACCCCTCCACTTT. Its protein product is CASSLPGSDYNSPLHF.

The chain links TRBV27 to TRBJ1-2, with D unresolved. Germline CDR1 MNHEY, CDR2 SMNVEV (reference sequence). V lost 5 bases and J 4 bases, leaving 14 bases between the germline ends. This CDR3 region has 14 residues. CDR3 nucleotides: TGTGCCAGCAGTCGACGCCCGGAAGTCTATGGCTACACCTTC. This encodes CASSRRPEVYGYTF.

A single count supports this clone. The chain employs TRBV4-2 and TRBJ2-7; 10 bases fit TRBD1. This CDR3 has 17 residues. CDR1 and CDR2 from the germline V gene are LGHNA and YNFKEQ. After removal of 0 bases from V and 6 bases from J, the junction contained 11 bases not matched to a gene. CDR3 DNA sequence: TGTGCCAGCAGCCAAGACCTCGGGACAGGGGAGGCCGGCGAGCAGTACTTC. Protein sequence: CASSQDLGTGEAGEQYF.

This clone came up a few times. This chain connects TRBV6-1 to TRBJ2-3; 9 bases line up with TRBD1. The germline gives CDR1 MNHNS, CDR2 SASEGT. The CDR3 extends over 18 amino acids. Losses at the gene ends were 1 base for V and 1 base for J; bases not matched to a gene: 9. The CDR3 loop is CASSEVWTGAFGTDTQYF. The CDR3 DNA reads as TGTGCCAGCAGTGAAGTCTGGACAGGGGCCTTCGGCACAGATACGCAGTATTTT.

The chain couples TRBV5-6 to TRBJ2-1; unclear D gene. Trimming took 4 bases from V and 9 from J, leaving 8 bases between them. This CDR3 contains 11 residues. Per germline, CDR1 SGHDT and CDR2 YYEEEE. The CDR3 sequence is CASSLWGEQFF. The CDR3 DNA is TGTGCCAGCAGCCTGTGGGGTGAGCAGTTCTTC.

The chain couples TRBV5-1 to TRBJ2-3; 8 bases map to TRBD1. CDR3 length equals 16 residues. Germline lookup yields CDR1 SGHRS and CDR2 YFSETQ. The trim removed 0 bases at V and 4 bases at J, leaving 7 bases unmatched. The CDR3, as DNA: TGCGCCAGCAGCTTGGTCATGGACAGGGTACCAGATACGCAGTATTTT. It is translated as CASSLVMDRVPDTQYF.

The chain recombines TRBV5-6 with TRBJ2-3; D possibly corresponds to TRBD1 (6 bases). This CDR3 comprises 17 residues. Germline values: CDR1 SGHDT, CDR2 YYEEEE. Trimming pared 1 base from V and 0 bases from J, leaving 15 bases between. CDR3 in DNA: TGTGCCAGCAGCTTGAGAAACAGGGCCTCTAGCACAGATACGCAGTATTTT. Translation: CASSLRNRASSTDTQYF.

The chain uses TRBV27 and TRBJ1-1; unclear D gene. There are 15 residues in the CDR3. Trimming took off 5 bases at V and 5 bases at J, with 18 bases between the two ends. The germline CDR1 and CDR2 sequences are MNHEY and SMNVEV (reference sequence). CDR3 nucleotide sequence: TGTGCCAGCAGTCCTTGGGCAACTTTGCGGACTGAAGCTTTCTTT. Its translation: CASSPWATLRTEAFF.

A single count supports this clone. The chain recombines TRBV28 with TRBJ2-7; 9 bases line up with TRBD1. The CDR3 length is 14 residues. Germline V gene data show CDR1 as MDHEN and CDR2 as SYDVKM. V gave up 8 bases and J gave up 2 bases; unmatched junction bases: 7. CDR3 bases: TGTGCCAGCGTCCCCCGGGACAGGGCCTACGAGCAGTACTTC. This codes for CASVPRDRAYEQYF.

The V gene is TRBV10-2, the J gene TRBJ1-5; maybe TRBD1 (6 bases). This CDR3 comprises 16 residues. Germline V gene data show CDR1 as WSHSY and CDR2 as SAAADI. V gave up 0 bases and J gave up 2 bases, with 11 bases separating them. As DNA, the CDR3 is TGCGCCAGCAGTGAGTCCCAGGGGATTGGCAATCAGCCCCAGCATTTT. Protein: CASSESQGIGNQPQHF.

The chain employs TRBV7-9 and TRBJ1-1, with 7 bases matching TRBD1. Germline assignment: CDR1 SEHNR and CDR2 FQNEAQ (reference sequence). This CDR3 spans 11 amino acids. V dropped 6 bases and J dropped 8; count of bases not matched to a gene: 3. In DNA form, the CDR3 reads TGTGCCAGCAGTGGACAGGCCGAAGCTTTCTTT. Translating gives CASSGQAEAFF.

The V and J genes are TRBV11-3 and TRBJ2-7, with 13 bases aligning to TRBD2. V trimming: 1 base; J trimming: 4 bases; junction bases outside the gene matches: 4. The length of the CDR3 is 16 residues. Germline loops: CDR1 SGHNT, CDR2 YENEEA. The DNA of the CDR3 is TGTGCCAGCAGCTTAGGGACTAGCGGGAGTTGGTACGAGCAGTACTTC. Translating gives CASSLGTSGSWYEQYF.

J is TRBJ2-1 and V is TRBV28; 12 bases align to TRBD2. Germline assignment: CDR1 MDHEN and CDR2 SYDVKM. There are 16 residues in the CDR3. V gave up 4 bases and J gave up 5 bases; unmatched junction bases: 6. In nucleotides, the CDR3 is TGTGCCAGCAGTTCCGGACTAGCGGGGATAAACAATGAGCAGTTCTTC. It translates to CASSSGLAGINNEQFF.

The chain joins TRBV21-1 to TRBJ2-5; TRBD1, as called in the table, went unchecked against the DNA. TRBV21-1 is annotated as a pseudogene. The CDR3 has 12 residues. The CDR3 region is CASSKQKETQYF. The CDR3 region has the DNA TGTGCCAGCAGCAAACAGAAAGAGACCCAGTACTTC.

The chain links TRBV25-1 to TRBJ2-7; D is perhaps TRBD2 (6 bases). This CDR3 comprises 17 residues. The V end lost 3 bases, the J end lost 0 bases, and 18 bases lay between the germline ends. Germline V gives CDR1 MGHDK, CDR2 SYGVNS. The CDR3 DNA reads as TGTGCCAGCAGTGACCCTCGGGGGAGGTCGAGCTCCTACGAGCAGTACTTC. This codes for CASSDPRGRSSSYEQYF.

The V gene is TRBV7-3, the J gene TRBJ2-1; D gene ambiguous. V shed 2 bases and J shed 4 bases, with 6 bases lying between them. This CDR3 comprises 13 residues. Per germline, CDR1 SGHTA and CDR2 FQGTGA. CDR3 sequence reads: CASSLGPYNEQFF. The CDR3 bases are TGTGCCAGCAGCTTAGGCCCTTACAATGAGCAGTTCTTC.

The chain uses TRBV27 and TRBJ1-1, with D perhaps matching TRBD1 (5 bases). The CDR3 runs to 15 residues. Between the trimmed V and J ends, which lost 1 base and 9 bases, there was a span of 18 bases. From germline, CDR1 is MNHEY and CDR2 SMNVEV (reference sequence). CDR3 amino acids: CASSLFRASARKAFF. The CDR3 coding sequence is TGTGCCAGCAGTTTATTCAGGGCCTCGGCTCGGAAAGCTTTCTTT.